A single sample is the source of the 26 T cell receptor beta chains below, sequenced in a study of blood T cell repertoires in COVID-19. Only in-frame clones appear in the TCRdb table, and some are missing; sequencing was by immunoSEQ multiplex PCR. The sample records 160,000 or so clones, approximately 82% being singletons. Sequenced material: peripheral blood. The source is a woman in her fifties or sixties with acute or convalescent COVID-19.

The chain joins TRBV19 to TRBJ1-2; TRBD1 matches 9 bases. There are 11 residues in the CDR3. V was clipped by 8 bases and J by 10 bases; unmatched bases: 5. CDR1 is LNHDA and CDR2 is SQIVND in the germline V gene (reference sequence). The CDR3 DNA is TGTGCCAGTTTAGGGGACAGGGACTACACCTTC. As protein: CASLGDRDYTF. Together with reference TRBV19 and TRBJ1-2, the CDR3 gives the full variable domain: DGGITQSPKYLFRKEGQNVTLSCEQNLNHDAMYWYRQDPGQGLRLIYYSQIVNDFQKGDIAEGYSVSREKKESFPLTVTSAQKNPTAFYLCASLGDRDYTFGSGTRLTVV.

This clone was found once. The chain recombines TRBV5-1 with TRBJ2-7, with 9 bases that match TRBD2. Germline V CDR1 and CDR2: SGHRS, YFSETQ. Trimming removed 4 bases from V and 2 bases from J; junction bases left unmatched: 1. This CDR3 has 13 residues. The CDR3 region is CASSLAGPYEQYF. CDR3 DNA sequence: TGCGCCAGCAGCCTAGCGGGACCCTACGAGCAGTACTTC.

V gene TRBV20-1 combines with J gene TRBJ1-2; D perhaps matches TRBD1 (5 bases). CDR3 length: 13 residues. Trimming pared 3 bases from V and 4 bases from J, leaving 12 bases between. CDR1 and CDR2 (germline): DFQATT, SNEGSKA (reference sequence). CDR3: CSASEGLGYGYTF. The CDR3 DNA reads TGCAGTGCTAGTGAGGGGCTGGGCTATGGCTACACCTTC.

The genes are TRBV6-2 or TRBV6-3 and TRBJ2-1; 9 bases align to TRBD2. The J segment lost 8 bases and the V segment lost 4 bases, leaving 9 bases of the junction unmatched. There are 15 residues in the CDR3. Per the germline V gene, CDR1 is MNHEY and CDR2 is SVGEGT. The CDR3 region has the DNA TGTGCCAGCAGTTTTGGCGGGGGGGTTTGGGATGAGCAGTTCTTC. Its protein is CASSFGGGVWDEQFF.

V is TRBV5-1 and J is TRBJ2-2, with D tentatively TRBD2 (5 bases). Germline loops: CDR1 SGHRS, CDR2 YFSETQ. Trimming took off 3 bases at V and 0 bases at J, with 18 bases between the two ends. The CDR3 has 18 residues. This CDR3 is CASSSGGGLVANTGELFF. The CDR3 DNA follows: TGCGCCAGCAGCTCAGGTGGAGGTTTGGTCGCGAACACCGGGGAGCTGTTTTTT.

The V call is TRBV2, the J call TRBJ2-3; 9 nucleotides agree with TRBD1. The germline V gene encodes CDR1 SNHLY and CDR2 FYNNEI. This CDR3 region has 15 residues. V trimming: 5 bases; J trimming: 3 bases; junction bases outside the gene matches: 6. The DNA for the CDR3 is TGTGCCAGCAGTTACGGACAGGGGCGGACAGATACGCAGTATTTT. Its translation: CASSYGQGRTDTQYF.

The genes are TRBV2 and TRBJ2-5; 7 nucleotides agree with TRBD1. This CDR3 region has 15 residues. Trimming cost V 2 bases and J 5 bases; bases outside gene matches: 8. The germline gives CDR1 SNHLY, CDR2 FYNNEI. CDR3 loop: CASSEYETGMETQYF. The CDR3 nucleotides read TGTGCCAGCAGTGAATATGAGACAGGGATGGAGACCCAGTACTTC. The whole variable domain, remainder taken from reference TRBV2 and TRBJ2-5, is EPEVTQTPSHQVTQMGQEVILRCVPISNHLYFYWYRQILGQKVEFLVSFYNNEISEKSEIFDDQFSVERPDGSNFTLKIRSTKLEDSAMYFCASSEYETGMETQYFGPGTRLLVL.

This rearrangement joins TRBV6-2 or TRBV6-3 to TRBJ2-2; D not resolved. Germline V gives CDR1 MNHEY, CDR2 SVGEGT. Trimming cost V 6 bases and J 3 bases, with 8 bases left between them. The CDR3 is 13 residues long. The CDR3 loop is CASSGPYTGELFF. The CDR3 nucleotides are TGTGCCAGCAGCGGGCCCTACACCGGGGAGCTGTTTTTT.

This clone was seen more than once but under ten times. The chain is built from TRBV14 and TRBJ1-2; 7 bases are a match to TRBD1. CDR3 size: 14 residues. Germline values: CDR1 SGHDN, CDR2 FVKESK. After removal of 5 bases from V and 14 bases from J, the junction contained 17 bases not matched to a gene. The CDR3 DNA reads TGTGCCAGCAGCACCCCAGGGGGTGCTGGGTCGTATACCTTC. Translated, it gives CASSTPGGAGSYTF.

This chain joins TRBV6-2 or TRBV6-3 and TRBJ2-2, with D possibly matching TRBD1 (6 bases). The V and J ends lost 5 bases and 2 bases respectively, with 15 bases between them. The CDR3 is made up of 16 amino acids. Germline CDR1 reads MNHEY; CDR2 reads SVGEGT. The CDR3 DNA reads TGTGCCAGCAGTCGGACCGGGACACCAAACACCGGGGAGCTGTTTTTT. This encodes CASSRTGTPNTGELFF.

This clone occurred a few times. The chain couples TRBV19 to TRBJ1-3; unclear D gene. The CDR3 consists of 15 residues. The V end lost 5 bases, the J end lost 3 bases, and 14 bases lay between the germline ends. Germline CDR1 reads LNHDA; CDR2 reads SQIVND (reference sequence). The CDR3: CASSPLKGDGNTIYF. CDR3 in DNA: TGTGCCAGTAGTCCCCTGAAGGGAGATGGAAACACCATATATTTT.

Comment on this clone: Additional DNA sequences in this sample encode the identical CDR3. V and J are TRBV7-2 and TRBJ2-5; 7 nucleotides agree with TRBD1. Per the germline V gene, CDR1 is SGHTA and CDR2 is FQGNSA. Trimming cost V 4 bases and J 3 bases; bases outside gene matches: 5. CDR3 size: 14 residues. The chain's CDR3 is CASSSNRGKETQYF. In DNA, the CDR3 is TGTGCCAGCAGCTCCAACAGGGGCAAAGAGACCCAGTACTTC.

The chain has TRBV6-5 and TRBJ2-2; D not resolved. The CDR3 consists of 13 residues. Trimming took 6 bases from V and 5 from J, leaving 10 bases between them. Germline values: CDR1 MNHEY, CDR2 SVGAGI. The CDR3 DNA sequence: TGTGCCAGCAGACACGACTTGACCGGGGAGCTGTTTTTT. Translating it yields CASRHDLTGELFF.

The table lists this clone with a count of one. The chain is built from TRBV12-2 and TRBJ2-5; no DNA check was done on the table's D call, TRBD2. TRBV12-2 is designated a pseudogene. CDR3 length: 22 residues. The CDR3 nucleotides read TGTGCAAGTCGCTTAGGTGCTTCTAGCGCACCCTGGGAGGGCCGGAGGAAAGAGACCCAGTACTTC. It codes for CASRLGASSAPWEGRRKETQYF.

The chain combines TRBV14 with TRBJ2-7; maybe TRBD2 (6 bases). The V end lost 4 bases, the J end lost 1 base, and 17 bases lay between the germline ends. Germline-derived CDR1 and CDR2 are SGHDN and FVKESK. The length of the CDR3 is 16 residues. The CDR3 sequence: CASSPGVKRQSYEQYF. Written as DNA, the CDR3 is TGTGCCAGCAGCCCGGGGGTGAAAAGACAGTCCTACGAGCAGTACTTC.

This chain links TRBV4-3 with TRBJ2-5; 8 bases match TRBD1. Trimming took 0 bases from V and 4 from J; bases not matched to a gene: 4. Germline V gives CDR1 LGHNA, CDR2 YSLEER. The CDR3 runs to 15 residues. This chain's CDR3 is CASSQDGRGRETQYF. The DNA of the CDR3 is TGCGCCAGCAGCCAAGATGGCAGGGGGCGAGAGACCCAGTACTTC.

The chain joins TRBV4-1 to TRBJ2-7; no reliable D call. Germline values: CDR1 MGHRA, CDR2 YSYEKL. The V end was cut by 0 bases, the J end by 4 bases, with 10 bases between. The CDR3 extends over 14 amino acids. CDR3 loop: CASSQEVRGYEQYF. The DNA of the CDR3 is TGCGCCAGCAGCCAAGAGGTTCGAGGTTACGAGCAGTACTTC.

The chain combines TRBV20-1 with TRBJ2-1, with 10 bases lining up with TRBD2. Germline assignment: CDR1 DFQATT and CDR2 SNEGSKA (reference sequence). This CDR3 is built from 15 residues. The trim removed 3 bases at V and 7 bases at J, leaving 9 bases unmatched. The CDR3 here is CSASFLAGDVNEQFF. The DNA for the CDR3 is TGCAGTGCTAGTTTTCTAGCGGGAGATGTTAATGAGCAGTTCTTC.

The chain combines TRBV19 with TRBJ1-2; 8 bases fit TRBD1. Germline loops: CDR1 LNHDA, CDR2 SQIVND (reference sequence). With 5 bases clipped from V and 2 bases from J, the junction kept 16 bases outside the gene matches. CDR3 size: 18 residues. In DNA form, the CDR3 reads TGTGCCAGTAGTCCCCTCCGGGACAGGCACCCCATGAACTATGGCTACACCTTC. Translated, it gives CASSPLRDRHPMNYGYTF.

V and J are TRBV7-8 and TRBJ2-1; a weak D match, TRBD1 (6 bases). This CDR3 contains 13 residues. V dropped 11 bases and J dropped 2 bases, with 13 bases sitting between them. Germline CDR1 SGHVS, CDR2 FQNEAQ. CDR3 protein: CASRQVTYNEQFF. DNA for the CDR3: TGTGCCTCACGACAGGTTACCTACAATGAGCAGTTCTTC.

The CDR3 DNA sequence: TGTGCCAGTAGTAGGACAGGGGTAGACAATGAGCAGTTCTTC. Translation: CASSRTGVDNEQFF. The rearrangement uses TRBV19 and TRBJ2-1, with TRBD1 matching over 9 bases. Germline V gene sequence: CDR1 LNHDA, CDR2 SQIVND (reference sequence). J lost 5 bases, V lost 4 bases, and 3 bases had no gene match. This CDR3 has 14 residues.

This clone was recorded a few times. This chain joins TRBV2 and TRBJ1-1; D is unclear. CDR3 length: 12 amino acids. V lost 10 bases and J 0 bases, leaving 9 bases between the germline ends. Germline V gene sequence: CDR1 SNHLY, CDR2 FYNNEI. CDR3: CATRSMNTEAFF. The DNA for the CDR3 is TGTGCCACGCGGAGCATGAACACTGAAGCTTTCTTT.

This chain links TRBV11-2 with TRBJ2-7; weak D call: TRBD1 (5 bases). Trimming took off 5 bases at V and 3 bases at J, with 14 bases between the two ends. CDR1 is SGHAT, CDR2 FQNNGV, per germline. The CDR3 extends over 14 amino acids. CDR3 residues: CASSPPGLHYEQYF. The CDR3 DNA follows: TGTGCCAGCAGCCCACCAGGGCTGCACTACGAGCAGTACTTC.

The chain has TRBV20-1 and TRBJ2-7, with 8 bases identical to TRBD2. The CDR3 has 14 amino acids. Germline values: CDR1 DFQATT, CDR2 SNEGSKA (reference sequence). The V segment lost 3 bases and the J segment 1 base; nucleotides outside the gene matches: 5. CDR3: CSASWASGSYEQYF. DNA for the CDR3: TGCAGTGCTAGTTGGGCTAGCGGGTCCTACGAGCAGTACTTC.

The chain is built from TRBV28 and TRBJ2-3; the D gene is possibly TRBD2 (6 bases). This CDR3 has 16 residues. The germline V gene encodes CDR1 MDHEN and CDR2 SYDVKM. The V gene lost 1 base and the J gene lost 4 bases, with 15 bases spanning the gap. The CDR3 reads CASSLLGGGEADTQYF. The CDR3 DNA follows: TGTGCCAGCAGTTTATTGGGGGGAGGAGAGGCAGATACGCAGTATTTT. The whole variable domain, remainder taken from reference TRBV28 and TRBJ2-3, is DVKVTQSSRYLVKRTGEKVFLECVQDMDHENMFWYRQDPGLGLRLIYFSYDVKMKEKGDIPEGYSVSREKKERFSLILESASTNQTSMYLCASSLLGGGEADTQYFGPGTRLTVL.

The J gene is TRBJ1-1, the V gene TRBV6-2 or TRBV6-3, with 8 bases that match TRBD1. Germline V gene lookup returns CDR1 MNHEY and CDR2 SVGEGT. With V trimmed by 7 bases and J by 0 bases, 7 bases remained unmatched. The CDR3 spans 15 residues. CDR3 loop: CASTPWTGLNTEAFF. CDR3 DNA sequence: TGTGCCAGCACCCCGTGGACAGGGTTGAACACTGAAGCTTTCTTT.